The next 5 T cell receptor beta chains were all read from a single sample in a study of blood T cell repertoires in COVID-19. Sequencing was performed with immunoSEQ multiplex PCR; in TCRdb, only in-frame clones are kept and a portion is missing. In the table there are under 120,000 clones, roughly 84% of which are singletons. Sequencing was done on a sample of peripheral blood. The source of these receptors is a human donor in a cohort sampled during active COVID-19.

CDR3 nucleotides: TGTGCCAGCAGTGACGAACTTAGCAATCAGCCCCAGCATTTT. It specifies CASSDELSNQPQHF. V usage is TRBV2 and J usage is TRBJ1-5, with D unresolved. The CDR3 covers 14 residues. Germline CDR1 SNHLY, CDR2 FYNNEI. V was cut by 3 bases and J by 0 bases, with 6 bases left in between.

This clone was detected only once. This chain joins TRBV5-4 and TRBJ1-5; D is undetermined. Germline lookup yields CDR1 SGHNT and CDR2 YYREEE (reference sequence). Between the trimmed V and J ends, which lost 2 bases and 0 bases, there was a span of 9 bases. This CDR3 region has 15 residues. The CDR3 reads CASSLGGYSNQPQHF. For the CDR3, the DNA is TGTGCCAGCAGCTTAGGAGGATATAGCAATCAGCCCCAGCATTTT.

The chain combines TRBV7-3 with TRBJ2-7; no firm D call. CDR1 is SGHTA and CDR2 is FQGTGA in the germline V gene. Trimming took off 1 base at V and 4 bases at J, with 8 bases between the two ends. This CDR3 comprises 13 residues. The CDR3 region is CASSLNPQYEQYF. As DNA, the CDR3 is TGTGCCAGCAGCTTAAACCCCCAGTACGAGCAGTACTTC.

V is TRBV29-1 and J is TRBJ2-1, with 10 bases that match TRBD1. V gave up 7 bases and J gave up 4 bases; unmatched junction bases: 7. This CDR3 contains 14 residues. Germline V gene lookup returns CDR1 SQVTM and CDR2 ANQGSEA. The CDR3 is CSAVKDRGYNEQFF. Here the CDR3 DNA reads TGCAGCGCTGTCAAGGACAGGGGGTACAATGAGCAGTTCTTC.

This sequence joins TRBV3-1 (or the pseudogene TRBV3-2) and TRBJ2-3; 10 bases match TRBD2. The CDR3 length is 16 residues. Germline CDR1 is LGHDT and CDR2 is YNNKEL (reference sequence). V gave up 1 base and J gave up 2 bases; unmatched junction bases: 3. As DNA, the CDR3 is TGTGCCAGCAGCCAAGCACTAGCGGGGTACACAGATACGCAGTATTTT. As protein: CASSQALAGYTDTQYF.